Below, 8 T cell receptor beta chains from the same sample are listed, as sequenced in a study of cytomegalovirus exposure and HLA in healthy donors. Data came from immunoSEQ multiplex PCR; TCRdb stores just in-frame clones and leaves some out. The table includes some 130,000 clones, about 80% detected once. The sequencing input was PBMCs. The receptors shown here come from a man aged 25 to 45 in good health and CMV-seropositive.

In its sample, this clone was seen a few times. The V gene is TRBV7-8, the J gene TRBJ2-5; D gene uncertain. CDR1 SGHVS and CDR2 FQNEAQ come from the germline V gene. This CDR3 spans 14 amino acids. V was trimmed by 5 bases and J by 3 bases, leaving 13 bases between them. CDR3 DNA: TGTGCCAGCAGCCCCCGGAGAGTCGAAGAGACCCAGTACTTC. Amino acids: CASSPRRVEETQYF.

This clone was counted many times. The chain is built from TRBV5-1 and TRBJ1-1, with TRBD1 as a possible D gene (6 bases). The germline gives CDR1 SGHRS, CDR2 YFSETQ. This CDR3 spans 15 amino acids. Trimming stripped 8 bases from V and 4 bases from J, with 21 bases between. The CDR3 here is CASLGSTGGFTEAFF. CDR3 nucleotides: TGCGCCAGTCTCGGTTCGACGGGGGGCTTCACTGAAGCTTTCTTT. The full variable domain, rest sourced from reference TRBV5-1 and TRBJ1-1, is KAGVTQTPRYLIKTRGQQVTLSCSPISGHRSVSWYQQTPGQGLQFLFEYFSETQRNKGNFPGRFSGRQFSNSRSEMNVSTLELGDSALYLCASLGSTGGFTEAFFGQGTRLTVV.

This chain links TRBV5-5 with TRBJ1-1, with 10 positions matching TRBD1. With V trimmed by 1 base and J by 7 bases, 10 bases remained unmatched. Germline V CDR1 and CDR2: SGHKS, YYEKEE (reference sequence). The CDR3 covers 16 residues. The CDR3: CASSLNRQGASGEAFF. In nucleotides, the CDR3 is TGTGCCAGCAGCTTGAATCGACAGGGGGCCAGTGGTGAAGCTTTCTTT. Filled out from reference TRBV5-5 and TRBJ1-1, the complete variable domain reads DAGVTQSPTHLIKTRGQQVTLRCSPISGHKSVSWYQQVLGQGPQFIFQYYEKEERGRGNFPDRFSARQFPNYSSELNVNALLLGDSALYLCASSLNRQGASGEAFFGQGTRLTVV.

This clone has just one count. This chain uses TRBV7-9 with TRBJ2-1; perhaps TRBD2 as D (6 bases). The length of the CDR3 is 16 residues. Germline loops: CDR1 SEHNR, CDR2 FQNEAQ (reference sequence). Trimming removed 2 bases from V and 7 bases from J, with 18 bases in between. The CDR3 reads CASSLQGTATGNEQFF. As DNA, the CDR3 is TGTGCCAGCAGCTTACAAGGGACTGCGACTGGGAATGAGCAGTTCTTC.

The CDR3 region has the DNA TGTGCCAGCAGGGCCGGGACAGGGAATGGCTACACCTTC. The encoded protein is CASRAGTGNGYTF. The chain is built from TRBV6-6 and TRBJ1-2; 9 bases agree with TRBD1. The junction had 5 bases not matched to a gene; V was cut back by 6 bases and J by 6 bases. The CDR3 is 13 residues long. The V gene's germline CDR1 is MNHNY and CDR2 SVGAGI (reference sequence).

This rearrangement joins TRBV4-1 to TRBJ1-3; 7 bases match TRBD1. The trim removed 3 bases at V and 4 bases at J, leaving 9 bases unmatched. This CDR3 has 16 residues. Germline CDR1 reads MGHRA; CDR2 reads YSYEKL. The CDR3 loop is CASSQTDTGAGNTIYF. The CDR3 DNA follows: TGCGCCAGCAGCCAGACAGATACAGGGGCAGGAAACACCATATATTTT.

The chain is built from TRBV19 and TRBJ1-6, with 10 bases aligning to TRBD1. This CDR3 spans 14 amino acids. From germline, CDR1 is LNHDA and CDR2 SQIVND (reference sequence). The J segment lost 8 bases and the V segment lost 7 bases, leaving 5 bases of the junction unmatched. DNA of the CDR3: TGTGCCAGTAAAACGGACAGGGGGGATTCACCCCTCCACTTT. Translation: CASKTDRGDSPLHF.

V is TRBV19 and J is TRBJ1-5; a possible D gene is TRBD1 (5 bases). The CDR3 length is 18 residues. CDR1 and CDR2 from the germline V gene are LNHDA and SQIVND (reference sequence). V gave up 0 bases and J gave up 0 bases, with 15 bases separating them. As DNA, the CDR3 is TGTGCCAGTAGTATAGAAGCAGGGAGGGGATATAGCAATCAGCCCCAGCATTTT. Its protein is CASSIEAGRGYSNQPQHF. Full variable domain (remainder filled in from reference TRBV19 and TRBJ1-5): DGGITQSPKYLFRKEGQNVTLSCEQNLNHDAMYWYRQDPGQGLRLIYYSQIVNDFQKGDIAEGYSVSREKKESFPLTVTSAQKNPTAFYLCASSIEAGRGYSNQPQHFGDGTRLSIL.